A single sample gave rise to the 2 T cell receptor beta chains below, sequenced in a study of cytomegalovirus exposure and HLA in healthy donors. The study ran its PCR with 60 Vbeta and 13 Jbeta primers. This table comes from immunoSEQ multiplex PCR, and its TCRdb copy is limited to in-frame clones, with some not included. Among about 82,000 clones listed, around four fifths were seen once. The sample was PBMCs. The receptors were gathered from a woman aged 45-60 years in good health and CMV-seropositive.

In its sample, this clone was seen a few times. This chain joins TRBV11-3 and TRBJ2-5; D gene unclear. The DNA end is a closer match to TRBJ2-7, so the J assignment may be wrong. This CDR3 is 11 amino acids long. In germline, CDR1 is SGHNT, CDR2 YENEEA. The CDR3 DNA reads TGTGCCAGCACCAATACCTACGAGCAGTACTTC. It is translated as CASTNTYEQYF.

V and J are TRBV7-8 and TRBJ1-5; D gene uncertain. Trimming cost V 5 bases and J 0 bases, with 14 bases left between them. Germline V gene data show CDR1 as SGHVS and CDR2 as FQNEAQ. The CDR3 totals 16 residues. For the CDR3, the DNA is TGTGCCAGCAGCCCGGGCCACCGGGATAGCAATCAGCCCCAGCATTTT. Protein product: CASSPGHRDSNQPQHF.